The T cell receptor beta chain under discussion was sequenced for a study of blood T cell repertoires in COVID-19. Study summary: From the United States, Italy and Spain came samples of acute and convalescent COVID-19.

This table comes from immunoSEQ multiplex PCR, and its TCRdb copy is limited to in-frame clones, with some not included. The sample carries over 140,000 clones, over 65% recorded once. Germline loops: CDR1 GTSNPN, CDR2 SVGIG (reference sequence). This CDR3 region has 14 residues. Trimming cost V 1 base and J 7 bases, with 11 bases left between them. Sequencing used peripheral blood. This receptor was identified in an elderly woman with active or convalescent COVID-19. The rearrangement links TRBV30 to TRBJ1-6; perhaps TRBD1 as D (5 bases). CDR3 sequence reads: CAWSAQGGNSPLHF. As DNA, the CDR3 is TGTGCCTGGAGTGCTCAGGGTGGGAATTCACCCCTCCACTTT.